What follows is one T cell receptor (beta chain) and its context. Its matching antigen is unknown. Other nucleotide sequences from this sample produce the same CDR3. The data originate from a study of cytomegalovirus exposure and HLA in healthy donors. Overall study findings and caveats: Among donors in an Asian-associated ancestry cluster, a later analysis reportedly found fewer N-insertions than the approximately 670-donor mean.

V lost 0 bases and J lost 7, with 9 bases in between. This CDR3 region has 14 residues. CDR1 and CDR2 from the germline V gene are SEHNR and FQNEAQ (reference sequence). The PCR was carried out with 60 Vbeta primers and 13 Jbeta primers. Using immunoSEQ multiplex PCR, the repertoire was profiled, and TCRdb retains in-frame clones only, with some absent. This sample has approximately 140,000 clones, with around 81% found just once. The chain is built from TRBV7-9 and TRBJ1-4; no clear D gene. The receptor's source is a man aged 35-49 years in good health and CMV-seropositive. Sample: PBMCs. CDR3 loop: CASSLAQGGEKLFF. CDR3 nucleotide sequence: TGTGCCAGCAGCTTAGCCCAAGGAGGTGAAAAACTGTTTTTT.